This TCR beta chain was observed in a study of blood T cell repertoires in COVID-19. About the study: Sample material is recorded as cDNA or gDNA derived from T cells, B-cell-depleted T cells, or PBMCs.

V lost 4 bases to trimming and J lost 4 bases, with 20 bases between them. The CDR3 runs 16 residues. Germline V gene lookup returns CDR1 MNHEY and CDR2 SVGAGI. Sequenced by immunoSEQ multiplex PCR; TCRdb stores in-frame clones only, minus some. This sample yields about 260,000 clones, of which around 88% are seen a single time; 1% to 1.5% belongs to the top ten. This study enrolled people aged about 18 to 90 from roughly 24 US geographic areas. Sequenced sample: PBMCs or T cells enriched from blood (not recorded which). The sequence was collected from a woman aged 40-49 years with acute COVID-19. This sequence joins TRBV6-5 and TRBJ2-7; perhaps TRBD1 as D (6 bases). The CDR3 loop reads CASSSSDRGAGYEQYF. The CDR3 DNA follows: TGTGCCAGCAGTTCCTCGGACAGAGGGGCGGGTTACGAGCAGTACTTC.